Included here is one TCR beta chain sequence, with context. Primers for the PCR totalled 60 Vbeta and 13 Jbeta. TCRdb keeps only in-frame clones here, not all; method: immunoSEQ multiplex PCR. The table records 150,000 to 250,000 clones, 65% to 85% of them present only once. The sample belongs to a study of cytomegalovirus exposure and HLA in healthy donors. The CDR3 contains 14 residues. V was trimmed by 2 bases and J by 7 bases, leaving 9 bases between them. Per germline, CDR1 MNHEY and CDR2 SVGAGI. Samples came from healthy bone marrow donors. The chain recombines TRBV6-5 with TRBJ1-6; the D gene is possibly TRBD1 (6 bases). The sequence derives from a boy aged 2 to 10 in good health and CMV-seronegative. Sample: PBMCs. This chain's CDR3 is CASSYPRGNSPLHF. CDR3 DNA: TGTGCCAGCAGTTACCCGAGGGGGAATTCACCCCTCCACTTT.